This section outlines one T cell receptor (beta chain) sequence together with its context. Its matching antigen is unknown. These data are taken from a study of blood T cells in healthy people across ages. Points from the study as a whole: Total diversity from one million sequenced T cells was likely underestimated. A roughly linear fall in TCR beta diversity per million T cells was seen with increasing age. More naive CD4+ cells and higher diversity marked long-lived donors relative to aged donors.

Trimming took 0 bases from V and 8 from J; bases not matched to a gene: 12. Germline CDR1 SGHRS, CDR2 YFSETQ. This CDR3 has 17 residues. PCR was performed a second time for about 6 to 12 cycles using a sample-barcoded 5' primer and a J-beta primer mix. Researchers report that a template-switch adaptor with 12 random nucleotides tagged each cDNA molecule. TCRdb passed the 5' RACE reads through MiXCR, listing each CDR3 protein once. The top ten clones hold approximately 24% of a sample with around 780,000 distinct CDR3 sequences, just over 55% of them seen once. Sequencing input: blood. V is TRBV5-1 and J is TRBJ1-2; 11 nucleotides match TRBD1. This TCR was sampled from a man aged 40-55 years in good health. The CDR3 protein is CASSLDTGTGGYGGYTF. CDR3 sequence (DNA): TGCGCCAGCAGCTTGGACACCGGGACAGGGGGATACGGAGGCTACACCTTC.